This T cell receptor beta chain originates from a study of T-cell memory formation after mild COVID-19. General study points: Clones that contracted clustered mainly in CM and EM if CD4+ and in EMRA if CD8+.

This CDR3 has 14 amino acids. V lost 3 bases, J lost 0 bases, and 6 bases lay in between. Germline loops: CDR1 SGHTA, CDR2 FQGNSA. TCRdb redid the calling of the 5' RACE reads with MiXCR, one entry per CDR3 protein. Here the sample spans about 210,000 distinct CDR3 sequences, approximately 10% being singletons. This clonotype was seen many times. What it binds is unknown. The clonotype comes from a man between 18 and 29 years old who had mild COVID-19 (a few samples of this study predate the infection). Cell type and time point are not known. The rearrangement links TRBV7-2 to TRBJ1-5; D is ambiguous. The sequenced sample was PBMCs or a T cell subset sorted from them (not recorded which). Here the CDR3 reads CASSFIHSNQPQHF. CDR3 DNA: TGTGCCAGCAGCTTTATTCATAGCAATCAGCCCCAGCATTTT.